This TCR beta chain was captured by sequencing in a study of regulatory and conventional T cells in RAG deficiency. Study-wide findings and caveats: RAG-deficient patients showed markedly lower Shannon entropy and higher Simpson indices than control T-cell subsets. Sorted Omenn CD25-high CD127-low cells may not be bona fide Tregs. In Omenn syndrome, Treg and Tconv repertoires overlapped >75%.

Some clones are missing from TCRdb's copy, which holds only in-frame ones; the method was immunoSEQ multiplex PCR. Counted here are some 31,000 clones, 90% to 95% occurring once; the ten biggest clones make up over 0.15%. The sorted conventional CD4+ T cells were CD25-low and CD127-high, with genomic DNA sequenced. The germline V and J ends were trimmed by 2 bases and 3 bases, with 10 bases remaining between them. The germline V gene has CDR1 KGHSH and CDR2 LQKENI. This CDR3 has 14 amino acids. Of note for this clone: Antigen: not known.

The sample was also reused in another study, on regulatory T cells. That source reports: Primers: 52 TRBV forward and 13 TRBJ reverse.

Source material: CD25- CD4+ T cells sorted from blood. The receptor comes from a human donor in good health. The chain employs TRBV18 and TRBJ1-1; perhaps TRBD1 as D (5 bases). CDR3 in DNA: TGTGCCAGCTCACCAAACAGGTACCACACTGAAGCTTTCTTT. Its protein is CASSPNRYHTEAFF.